This entry concerns a single TCR beta chain. The record originates from a study of blood T cell repertoires in COVID-19. Libraries were prepared by immunoSEQ multiplex PCR; TCRdb keeps only in-frame clonotypes and omits some of them. The sample includes 210,000 or so clones, approximately 84% of them seen just once. CDR1 SEHNR and CDR2 FQNEAQ come from the germline V gene (reference sequence). The CDR3 has 13 residues. The trim removed 5 bases at V and 6 bases at J, leaving 5 bases unmatched. The V call is TRBV7-9, the J call TRBJ1-1, with 8 bases aligning to TRBD1. Sequenced material: peripheral blood. This receptor was obtained from a woman of 80 years or more with COVID-19, enrolled during active disease. The CDR3 sequence is CASSNRGLSEAFF. CDR3 sequence (DNA): TGTGCCAGCAGCAACAGGGGGTTGTCTGAAGCTTTCTTT.